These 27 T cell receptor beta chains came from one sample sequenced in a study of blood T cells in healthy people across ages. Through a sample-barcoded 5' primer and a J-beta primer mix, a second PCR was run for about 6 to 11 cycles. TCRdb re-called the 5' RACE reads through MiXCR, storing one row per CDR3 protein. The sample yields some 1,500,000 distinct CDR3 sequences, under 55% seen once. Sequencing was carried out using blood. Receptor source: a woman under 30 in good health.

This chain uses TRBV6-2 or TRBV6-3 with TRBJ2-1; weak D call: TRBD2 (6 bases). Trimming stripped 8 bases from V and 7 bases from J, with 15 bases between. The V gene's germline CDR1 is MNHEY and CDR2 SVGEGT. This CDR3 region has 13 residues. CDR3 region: CASRPEGKNEQFF. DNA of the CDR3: TGTGCCAGCCGGCCGGAGGGTAAGAATGAGCAGTTCTTC.

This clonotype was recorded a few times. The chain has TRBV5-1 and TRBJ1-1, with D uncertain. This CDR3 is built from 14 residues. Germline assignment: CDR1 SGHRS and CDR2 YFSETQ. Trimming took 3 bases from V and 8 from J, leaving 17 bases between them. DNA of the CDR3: TGCGCCAGCAGCTCCGAACCTGCGGCTGAGGAAGCTTTCTTT. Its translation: CASSSEPAAEEAFF.

Here the CDR3 DNA reads TGCGCCAGCAGCCAACTAGGGACAGGGGGTGCCCTAGCCAAAAACATTCAGTACTTC. Protein product: CASSQLGTGGALAKNIQYF. The rearrangement uses TRBV4-1 and TRBJ2-4; 11 bases agree with TRBD1. This CDR3 is 19 amino acids long. V gave up 2 bases and J gave up 0 bases; unmatched junction bases: 9. The V gene's germline CDR1 is MGHRA and CDR2 YSYEKL.

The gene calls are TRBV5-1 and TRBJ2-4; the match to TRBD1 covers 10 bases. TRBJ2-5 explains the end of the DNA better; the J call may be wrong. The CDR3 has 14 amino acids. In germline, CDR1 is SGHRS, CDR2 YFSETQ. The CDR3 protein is CASSMGQGKETQYF. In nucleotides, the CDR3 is TGCGCCAGCAGCATGGGACAGGGGAAAGAGACCCAGTACTTC.

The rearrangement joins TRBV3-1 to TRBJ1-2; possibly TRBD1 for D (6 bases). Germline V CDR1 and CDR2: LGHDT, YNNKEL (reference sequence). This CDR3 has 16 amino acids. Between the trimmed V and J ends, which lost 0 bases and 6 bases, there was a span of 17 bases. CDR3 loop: CASSQDPLDRRHGYTF. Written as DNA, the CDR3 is TGTGCCAGCAGCCAAGACCCCCTCGACAGGCGCCATGGCTACACCTTC.

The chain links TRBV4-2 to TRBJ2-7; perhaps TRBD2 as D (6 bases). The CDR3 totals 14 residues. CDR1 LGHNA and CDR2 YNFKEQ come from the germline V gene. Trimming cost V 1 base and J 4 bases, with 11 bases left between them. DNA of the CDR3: TGTGCCAGCAGCCAAGCGGGAGAAAGGTACGAGCAGTACTTC. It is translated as CASSQAGERYEQYF.

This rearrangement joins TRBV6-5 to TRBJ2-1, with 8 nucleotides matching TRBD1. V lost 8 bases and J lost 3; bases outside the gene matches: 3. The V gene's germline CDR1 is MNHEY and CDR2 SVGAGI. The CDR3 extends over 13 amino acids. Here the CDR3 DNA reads TGTGCCAGCCGGACAGGGTGCTACAATGAGCAGTTCTTC. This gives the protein CASRTGCYNEQFF.

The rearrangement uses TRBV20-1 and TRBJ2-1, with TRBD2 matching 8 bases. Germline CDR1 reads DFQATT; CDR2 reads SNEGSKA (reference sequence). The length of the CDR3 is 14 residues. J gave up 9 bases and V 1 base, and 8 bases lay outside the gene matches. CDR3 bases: TGCAGTGCTAGAGTAGCGGGAATAATAAGTGAGCAGTTCTTC. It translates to CSARVAGIISEQFF.

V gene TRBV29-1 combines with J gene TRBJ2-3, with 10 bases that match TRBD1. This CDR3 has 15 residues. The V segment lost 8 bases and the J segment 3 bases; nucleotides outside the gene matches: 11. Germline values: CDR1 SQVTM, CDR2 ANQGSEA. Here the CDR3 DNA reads TGCAGCTCCCCGTCCGGGACAGGGGAGACAGATACGCAGTATTTT. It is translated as CSSPSGTGETDTQYF.

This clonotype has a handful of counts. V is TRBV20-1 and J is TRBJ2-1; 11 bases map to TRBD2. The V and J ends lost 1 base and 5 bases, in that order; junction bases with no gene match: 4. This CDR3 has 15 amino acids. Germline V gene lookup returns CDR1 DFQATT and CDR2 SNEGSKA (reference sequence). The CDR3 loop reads CSARAGTSGNNEQFF. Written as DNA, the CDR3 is TGCAGTGCTAGAGCCGGGACTAGCGGAAACAATGAGCAGTTCTTC.

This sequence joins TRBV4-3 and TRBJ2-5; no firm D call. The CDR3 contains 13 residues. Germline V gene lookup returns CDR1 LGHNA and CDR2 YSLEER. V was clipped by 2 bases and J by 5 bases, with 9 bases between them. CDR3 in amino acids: CASSQTRWETQYF. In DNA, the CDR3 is TGCGCCAGCAGCCAAACCCGGTGGGAGACCCAGTACTTC.

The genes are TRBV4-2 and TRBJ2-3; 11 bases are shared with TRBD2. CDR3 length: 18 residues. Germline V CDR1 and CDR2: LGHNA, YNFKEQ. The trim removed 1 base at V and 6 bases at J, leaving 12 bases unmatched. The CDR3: CASSQVSISGRGSDTQYF. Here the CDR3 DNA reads TGTGCCAGCAGCCAAGTCTCGATTAGCGGGAGGGGGTCTGATACGCAGTATTTT.

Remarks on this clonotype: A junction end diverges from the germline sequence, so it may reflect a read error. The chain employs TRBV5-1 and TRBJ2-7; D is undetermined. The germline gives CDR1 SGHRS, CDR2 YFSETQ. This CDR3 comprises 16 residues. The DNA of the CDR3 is TGTGCCAGCAGCTTGGAAACAGACCTTCCTACCTACGAGCAGTACTTC. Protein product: CASSLETDLPTYEQYF.

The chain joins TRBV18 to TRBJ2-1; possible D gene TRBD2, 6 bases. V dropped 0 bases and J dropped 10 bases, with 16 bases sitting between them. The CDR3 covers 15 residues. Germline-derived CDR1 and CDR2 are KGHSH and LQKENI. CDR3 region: CASSPPEGLSYEQFF. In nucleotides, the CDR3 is TGTGCCAGCTCACCACCGGAGGGCCTCTCCTACGAGCAGTTCTTC.

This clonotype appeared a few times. The CDR3 DNA reads as TGCAGTGTGGCTGGAAACACCATATATTTT. This codes for CSVAGNTIYF. The genes are TRBV20-1 and TRBJ1-3, with no clear D. Trimming stripped 7 bases from V and 2 bases from J, with 3 bases between. CDR1 and CDR2 from the germline V gene are DFQATT and SNEGSKA (reference sequence). This CDR3 region has 10 residues.

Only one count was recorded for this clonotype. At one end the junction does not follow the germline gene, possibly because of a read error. CDR3 sequence reads: CASSNQQGRNTETFF. The CDR3 DNA follows: TGCGCCAGCAGCAACCAACAGGGCCGGAACACTGAAACTTTCTTT. The chain uses TRBV5-1 and TRBJ1-1; D may be TRBD1 (6 bases). The V gene's germline CDR1 is SGHRS and CDR2 YFSETQ. CDR3 length: 15 amino acids.

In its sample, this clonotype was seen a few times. DNA of the CDR3: TGTGCCAGCAGTTACGGACAGGGTGTCTCCTACGAGCAGTACTTC. Protein: CASSYGQGVSYEQYF. V is TRBV6-5 and J is TRBJ2-7; TRBD1 aligns across 8 bases. With 2 bases clipped from V and 0 bases from J, the junction kept 3 bases outside the gene matches. Germline CDR1 is MNHEY and CDR2 is SVGAGI. This CDR3 has 15 amino acids.

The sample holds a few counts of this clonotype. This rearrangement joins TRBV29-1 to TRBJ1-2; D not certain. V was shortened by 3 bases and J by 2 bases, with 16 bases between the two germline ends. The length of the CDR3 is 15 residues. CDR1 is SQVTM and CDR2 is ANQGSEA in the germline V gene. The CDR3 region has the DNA TGCAGCGTTGAGCAACGGGGATCGTCAAACTATGGCTACACCTTC. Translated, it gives CSVEQRGSSNYGYTF.

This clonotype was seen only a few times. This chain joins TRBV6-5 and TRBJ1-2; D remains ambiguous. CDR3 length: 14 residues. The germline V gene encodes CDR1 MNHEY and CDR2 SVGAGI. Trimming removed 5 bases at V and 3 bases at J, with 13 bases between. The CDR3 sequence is CASSAMGWDYGYTF. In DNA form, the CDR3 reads TGTGCCAGCAGTGCCATGGGTTGGGACTATGGCTACACCTTC.

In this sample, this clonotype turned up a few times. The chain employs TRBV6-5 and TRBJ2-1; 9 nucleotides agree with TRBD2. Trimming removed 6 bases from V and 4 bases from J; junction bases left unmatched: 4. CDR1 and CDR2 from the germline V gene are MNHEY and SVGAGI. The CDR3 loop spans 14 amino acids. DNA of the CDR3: TGTGCCAGCAGGCGGCTAGCGGGGTACAATGAGCAGTTCTTC. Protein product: CASRRLAGYNEQFF.

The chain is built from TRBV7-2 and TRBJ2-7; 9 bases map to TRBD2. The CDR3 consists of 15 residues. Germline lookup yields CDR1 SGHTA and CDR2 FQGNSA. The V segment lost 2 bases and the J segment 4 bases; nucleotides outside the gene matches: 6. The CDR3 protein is CASSLKISGGYEQYF. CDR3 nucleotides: TGTGCCAGCAGCTTAAAAATTAGCGGGGGTTACGAGCAGTACTTC.

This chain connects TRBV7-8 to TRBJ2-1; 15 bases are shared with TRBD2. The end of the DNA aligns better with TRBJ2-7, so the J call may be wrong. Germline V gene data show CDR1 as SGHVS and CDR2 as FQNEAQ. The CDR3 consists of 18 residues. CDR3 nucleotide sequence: TGTGCCAGCAGCTTCTGGACTAGCGGGAGGGGATCCTACAATGAGCAGTACTTC. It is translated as CASSFWTSGRGSYNEQYF.

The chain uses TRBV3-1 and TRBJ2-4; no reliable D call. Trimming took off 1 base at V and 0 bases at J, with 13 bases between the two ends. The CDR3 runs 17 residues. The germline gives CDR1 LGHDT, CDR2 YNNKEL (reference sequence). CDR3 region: CASSQVDDAKAKNIQYF. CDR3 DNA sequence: TGTGCCAGCAGCCAAGTTGACGACGCCAAAGCCAAAAACATTCAGTACTTC.

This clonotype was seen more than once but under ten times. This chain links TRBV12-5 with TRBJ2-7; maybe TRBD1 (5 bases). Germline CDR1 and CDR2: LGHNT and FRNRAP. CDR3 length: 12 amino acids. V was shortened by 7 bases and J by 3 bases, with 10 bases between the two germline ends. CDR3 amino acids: CASALRDYEQYF. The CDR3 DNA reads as TGTGCTAGTGCCCTCAGGGACTACGAGCAGTACTTC.

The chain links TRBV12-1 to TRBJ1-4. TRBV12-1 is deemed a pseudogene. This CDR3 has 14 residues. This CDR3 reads CASSFSWGQEKLFF. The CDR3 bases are TGTGCCAGCAGCTTTTCATGGGGTCAAGAAAAACTGTTTTTT.

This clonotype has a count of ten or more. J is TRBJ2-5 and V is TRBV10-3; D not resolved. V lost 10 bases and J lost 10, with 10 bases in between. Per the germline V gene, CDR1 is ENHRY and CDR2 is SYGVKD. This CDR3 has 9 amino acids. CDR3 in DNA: TGTGCCACTGCGTTGAGCCAGTACTTC. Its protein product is CATALSQYF.

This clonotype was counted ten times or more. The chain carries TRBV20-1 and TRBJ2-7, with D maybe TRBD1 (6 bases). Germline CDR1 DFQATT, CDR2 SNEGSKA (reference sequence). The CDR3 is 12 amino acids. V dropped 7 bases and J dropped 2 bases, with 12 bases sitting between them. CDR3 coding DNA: TGCAGTGTTCATGACAGGCCCTACGAGCAGTACTTC. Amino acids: CSVHDRPYEQYF.